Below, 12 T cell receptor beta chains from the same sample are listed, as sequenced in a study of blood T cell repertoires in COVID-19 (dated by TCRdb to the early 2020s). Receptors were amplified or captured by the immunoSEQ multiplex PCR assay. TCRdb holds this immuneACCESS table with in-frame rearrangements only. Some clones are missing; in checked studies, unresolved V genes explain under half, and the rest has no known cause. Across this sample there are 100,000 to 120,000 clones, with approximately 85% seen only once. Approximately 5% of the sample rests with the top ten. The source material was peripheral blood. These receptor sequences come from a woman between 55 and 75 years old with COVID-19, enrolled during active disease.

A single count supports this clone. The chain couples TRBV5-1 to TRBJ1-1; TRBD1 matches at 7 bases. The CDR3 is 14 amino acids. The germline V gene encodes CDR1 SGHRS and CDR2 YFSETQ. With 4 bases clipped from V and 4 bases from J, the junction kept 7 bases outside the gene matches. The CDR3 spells CASSTRQGVTEAFF. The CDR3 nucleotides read TGCGCCAGCAGCACTCGACAGGGTGTCACTGAAGCTTTCTTT.

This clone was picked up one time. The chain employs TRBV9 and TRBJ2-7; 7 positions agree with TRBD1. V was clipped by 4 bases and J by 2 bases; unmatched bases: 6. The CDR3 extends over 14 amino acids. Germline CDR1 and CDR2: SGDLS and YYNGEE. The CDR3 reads CASSPGTDTYEQYF. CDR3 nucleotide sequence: TGTGCCAGCAGCCCCGGGACAGATACCTACGAGCAGTACTTC.

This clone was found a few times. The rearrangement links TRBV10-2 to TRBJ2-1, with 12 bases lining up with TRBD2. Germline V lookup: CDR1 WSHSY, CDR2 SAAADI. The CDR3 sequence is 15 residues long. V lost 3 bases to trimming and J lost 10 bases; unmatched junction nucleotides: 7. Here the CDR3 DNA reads TGCGCCAGCAGTGACGCGACTAGCGGGGGATTCGAGCAGTTCTTC. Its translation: CASSDATSGGFEQFF.

CDR3 loop: CASSIDTGMNEQFF. The CDR3 DNA follows: TGTGCCAGTAGTATAGATACAGGGATGAATGAGCAGTTCTTC. The rearrangement uses TRBV19 and TRBJ2-1, with D possibly TRBD1 on 6 matching bases. Trimming removed 0 bases from V and 7 bases from J, with 10 bases in between. This CDR3 spans 14 amino acids. Germline V gene lookup returns CDR1 LNHDA and CDR2 SQIVND (reference sequence). Looking up the rest from reference TRBV19 and TRBJ2-1 gives the full variable domain: DGGITQSPKYLFRKEGQNVTLSCEQNLNHDAMYWYRQDPGQGLRLIYYSQIVNDFQKGDIAEGYSVSREKKESFPLTVTSAQKNPTAFYLCASSIDTGMNEQFFGPGTRLTVL.

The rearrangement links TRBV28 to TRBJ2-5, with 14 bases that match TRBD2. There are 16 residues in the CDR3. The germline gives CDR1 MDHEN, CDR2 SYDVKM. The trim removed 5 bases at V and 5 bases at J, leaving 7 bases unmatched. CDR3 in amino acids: CASSLTSGGARETQYF. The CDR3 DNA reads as TGTGCCAGCAGTCTGACTAGCGGGGGGGCCCGGGAGACCCAGTACTTC. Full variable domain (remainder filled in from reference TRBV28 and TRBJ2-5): DVKVTQSSRYLVKRTGEKVFLECVQDMDHENMFWYRQDPGLGLRLIYFSYDVKMKEKGDIPEGYSVSREKKERFSLILESASTNQTSMYLCASSLTSGGARETQYFGPGTRLLVL.

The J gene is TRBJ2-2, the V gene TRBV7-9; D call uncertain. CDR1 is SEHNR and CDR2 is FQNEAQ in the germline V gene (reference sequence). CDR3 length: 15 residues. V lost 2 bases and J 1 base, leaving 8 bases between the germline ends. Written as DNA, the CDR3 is TGTGCCAGCAGCTTAATTCTCGGGAACACCGGGGAGCTGTTTTTT. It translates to CASSLILGNTGELFF.

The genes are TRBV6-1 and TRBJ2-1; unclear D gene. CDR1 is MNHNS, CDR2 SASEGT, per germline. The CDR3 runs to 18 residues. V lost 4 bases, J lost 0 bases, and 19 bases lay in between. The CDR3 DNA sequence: TGTGCCAGCAGTGTTCTACCCTTATATGCAAGCTCCTACAATGAGCAGTTCTTC. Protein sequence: CASSVLPLYASSYNEQFF.

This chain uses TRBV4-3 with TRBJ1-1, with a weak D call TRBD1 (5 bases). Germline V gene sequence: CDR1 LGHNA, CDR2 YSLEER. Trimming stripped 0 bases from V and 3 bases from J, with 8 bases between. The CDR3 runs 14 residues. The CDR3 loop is CASSQDPGDTEAFF. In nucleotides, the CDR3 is TGCGCCAGCAGCCAAGATCCGGGGGACACTGAAGCTTTCTTT.

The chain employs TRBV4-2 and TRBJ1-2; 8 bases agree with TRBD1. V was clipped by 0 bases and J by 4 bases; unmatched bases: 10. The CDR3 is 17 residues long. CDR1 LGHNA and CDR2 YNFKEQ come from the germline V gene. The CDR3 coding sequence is TGTGCCAGCAGCCAAGACGAGCTGTCAGGGGGCTTCTATGGCTACACCTTC. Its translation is CASSQDELSGGFYGYTF.

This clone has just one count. The CDR3 loop is CASSSTVSGNTIYF. The CDR3 DNA reads as TGTGCCAGCAGCTCTACAGTCTCTGGAAACACCATATATTTT. The rearrangement uses TRBV7-6 and TRBJ1-3, with D unresolved. Germline-derived CDR1 and CDR2 are SGHVS and FNYEAQ. V was pared by 4 bases and J by 0 bases, with 7 bases between. This CDR3 has 14 residues. Looking up the rest from reference TRBV7-6 and TRBJ1-3 gives the full variable domain: GAGVSQSPRYKVTKRGQDVALRCDPISGHVSLYWYRQALGQGPEFLTYFNYEAQQDKSGLPNDRFSAERPEGSISTLTIQRTEQRDSAMYRCASSSTVSGNTIYFGEGSWLTVV.

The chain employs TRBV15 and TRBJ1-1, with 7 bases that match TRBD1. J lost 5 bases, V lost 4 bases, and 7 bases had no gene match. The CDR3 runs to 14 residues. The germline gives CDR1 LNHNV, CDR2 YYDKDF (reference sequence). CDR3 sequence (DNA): TGTGCCACCAGCAACGTCAGGGGGAGAACTGAAGCTTTCTTT. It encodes CATSNVRGRTEAFF. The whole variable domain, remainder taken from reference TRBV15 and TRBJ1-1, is DAMVIQNPRYQVTQFGKPVTLSCSQTLNHNVMYWYQQKSSQAPKLLFHYYDKDFNNEADTPDNFQSRRPNTSFCFLDIRSPGLGDTAMYLCATSNVRGRTEAFFGQGTRLTVV.

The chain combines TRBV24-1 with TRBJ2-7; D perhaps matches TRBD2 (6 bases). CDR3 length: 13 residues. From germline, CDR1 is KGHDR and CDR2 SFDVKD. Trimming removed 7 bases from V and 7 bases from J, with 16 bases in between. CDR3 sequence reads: CATRRSSGGEQYF. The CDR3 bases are TGTGCCACCAGGAGGAGTAGCGGAGGGGAGCAGTACTTC.